This section outlines one T cell receptor (beta chain) sequence together with its context. What this receptor recognizes is not known. No base qualities exist here, and no much larger clone lies one base off it. The library was obtained by the immunoSEQ multiplex PCR assay. Each sample had 90,000 to 100,000 TCR templates assayed by the deep sequencing platform. Genomic DNA extracted from sorted T cells was used for TCRbeta CDR3 sequencing. Per the authors' processing: Clonal analysis of TCRbeta CDR3 data was done in the R programming language. Alloreactive CD4+ and CD8+ clones were defined by comparing unstimulated samples with post-reaction CFSE-low samples. Alloreactive CD4+ clones were assigned to regulatory or non-regulatory origin by matching sequences to sorted unstimulated Treg and non-Treg repertoires. In TCRdb, the immuneACCESS table is reduced to in-frame sequences with V and J assigned. These tables do not hold every clone; where another copy was compared, an unresolved V gene accounts for under half, and the others remain unexplained. V and J calls plus clone size are reproduced from that table; the DNA served to infer D and trimming. The sample yields 98,000 or so clones; 93% were counted once. The ten largest account for 0.55% to 0.8% of the sample.

The data stem from a study of siplizumab effects on memory and regulatory T cells (dated by TCRdb to about 2019). Context from the whole study: The effect of the anti-CD2 antibody siplizumab on alloreactive T-cell subsets was examined in allogeneic mixed lymphocyte reactions constructed from human PBMCs. Results and caveats for the whole study, not just this receptor: Whether proliferating Tregs from siplizumab cultures actually had suppressive function was not functionally confirmed. Sequences below about 10^-5 frequency were poorly captured, so only a minor fraction of alloreactive clones could be mapped to unstimulated subsets. Among mappable alloreactive CD4+ clones, the Treg-derived fraction averaged about 70% with siplizumab versus roughly 25% in control reactions. Siplizumab significantly reduced the cumulative frequency of alloreactive sequences traceable to unstimulated CD4+ memory T cells. About 80-96% of proliferating CD4+ or CD8+ clones could not be given a naive or memory phenotype. Greater diversity appeared to be present in unstimulated naive T cells than in memory T cells, and a substantial contribution to the alloresponse seemed to be made by naive cells.

The germline V gene specifies SGHAT as CDR1 and FQNNGV as CDR2. Taken from cysteine to phenylalanine, the CDR3 has 18 residues. Just CDR3 DNA is preserved here, 54 bases in frame from base 1. V loses 4 bases, J loses 6 bases, and the germline ends lie 24 bases apart. Sorted unstimulated T cells and proliferating T cells recovered from mixed lymphocyte reactions underwent TCRbeta CDR3 sequencing. Fresh whole blood from approximately ten HLA-typed healthy donors was used to isolate PBMCs. To map where alloreactive clones came from, unstimulated CD4+ regulatory T cells were FACS-sorted. The sequence joins TRBV11-2 to TRBJ2-2, with the D segment identity uncertain. Material: Tregs sorted from blood. This TCR derives from a human donor in good health. The nucleotide sequence reads TGTGCCAGCAGCTCCTCCCGCCTTGGTTCCCAACCACCCGGGGAGCTGTTTTTT. The resulting protein is CASSSSRLGSQPPGELFF.